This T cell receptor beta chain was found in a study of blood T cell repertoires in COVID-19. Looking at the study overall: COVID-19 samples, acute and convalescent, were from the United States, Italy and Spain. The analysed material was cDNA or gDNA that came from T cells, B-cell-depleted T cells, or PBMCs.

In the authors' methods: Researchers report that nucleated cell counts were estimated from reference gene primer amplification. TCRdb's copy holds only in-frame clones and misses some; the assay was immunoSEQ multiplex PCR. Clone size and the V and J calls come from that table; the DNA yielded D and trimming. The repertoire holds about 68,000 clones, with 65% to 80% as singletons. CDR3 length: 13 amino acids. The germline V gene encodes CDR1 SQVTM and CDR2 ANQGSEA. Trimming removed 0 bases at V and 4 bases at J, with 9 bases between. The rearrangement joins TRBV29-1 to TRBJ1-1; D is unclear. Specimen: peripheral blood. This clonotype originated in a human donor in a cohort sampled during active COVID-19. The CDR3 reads CSVEDQAATEAFF. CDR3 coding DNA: TGCAGCGTTGAAGACCAGGCAGCCACTGAAGCTTTCTTT.